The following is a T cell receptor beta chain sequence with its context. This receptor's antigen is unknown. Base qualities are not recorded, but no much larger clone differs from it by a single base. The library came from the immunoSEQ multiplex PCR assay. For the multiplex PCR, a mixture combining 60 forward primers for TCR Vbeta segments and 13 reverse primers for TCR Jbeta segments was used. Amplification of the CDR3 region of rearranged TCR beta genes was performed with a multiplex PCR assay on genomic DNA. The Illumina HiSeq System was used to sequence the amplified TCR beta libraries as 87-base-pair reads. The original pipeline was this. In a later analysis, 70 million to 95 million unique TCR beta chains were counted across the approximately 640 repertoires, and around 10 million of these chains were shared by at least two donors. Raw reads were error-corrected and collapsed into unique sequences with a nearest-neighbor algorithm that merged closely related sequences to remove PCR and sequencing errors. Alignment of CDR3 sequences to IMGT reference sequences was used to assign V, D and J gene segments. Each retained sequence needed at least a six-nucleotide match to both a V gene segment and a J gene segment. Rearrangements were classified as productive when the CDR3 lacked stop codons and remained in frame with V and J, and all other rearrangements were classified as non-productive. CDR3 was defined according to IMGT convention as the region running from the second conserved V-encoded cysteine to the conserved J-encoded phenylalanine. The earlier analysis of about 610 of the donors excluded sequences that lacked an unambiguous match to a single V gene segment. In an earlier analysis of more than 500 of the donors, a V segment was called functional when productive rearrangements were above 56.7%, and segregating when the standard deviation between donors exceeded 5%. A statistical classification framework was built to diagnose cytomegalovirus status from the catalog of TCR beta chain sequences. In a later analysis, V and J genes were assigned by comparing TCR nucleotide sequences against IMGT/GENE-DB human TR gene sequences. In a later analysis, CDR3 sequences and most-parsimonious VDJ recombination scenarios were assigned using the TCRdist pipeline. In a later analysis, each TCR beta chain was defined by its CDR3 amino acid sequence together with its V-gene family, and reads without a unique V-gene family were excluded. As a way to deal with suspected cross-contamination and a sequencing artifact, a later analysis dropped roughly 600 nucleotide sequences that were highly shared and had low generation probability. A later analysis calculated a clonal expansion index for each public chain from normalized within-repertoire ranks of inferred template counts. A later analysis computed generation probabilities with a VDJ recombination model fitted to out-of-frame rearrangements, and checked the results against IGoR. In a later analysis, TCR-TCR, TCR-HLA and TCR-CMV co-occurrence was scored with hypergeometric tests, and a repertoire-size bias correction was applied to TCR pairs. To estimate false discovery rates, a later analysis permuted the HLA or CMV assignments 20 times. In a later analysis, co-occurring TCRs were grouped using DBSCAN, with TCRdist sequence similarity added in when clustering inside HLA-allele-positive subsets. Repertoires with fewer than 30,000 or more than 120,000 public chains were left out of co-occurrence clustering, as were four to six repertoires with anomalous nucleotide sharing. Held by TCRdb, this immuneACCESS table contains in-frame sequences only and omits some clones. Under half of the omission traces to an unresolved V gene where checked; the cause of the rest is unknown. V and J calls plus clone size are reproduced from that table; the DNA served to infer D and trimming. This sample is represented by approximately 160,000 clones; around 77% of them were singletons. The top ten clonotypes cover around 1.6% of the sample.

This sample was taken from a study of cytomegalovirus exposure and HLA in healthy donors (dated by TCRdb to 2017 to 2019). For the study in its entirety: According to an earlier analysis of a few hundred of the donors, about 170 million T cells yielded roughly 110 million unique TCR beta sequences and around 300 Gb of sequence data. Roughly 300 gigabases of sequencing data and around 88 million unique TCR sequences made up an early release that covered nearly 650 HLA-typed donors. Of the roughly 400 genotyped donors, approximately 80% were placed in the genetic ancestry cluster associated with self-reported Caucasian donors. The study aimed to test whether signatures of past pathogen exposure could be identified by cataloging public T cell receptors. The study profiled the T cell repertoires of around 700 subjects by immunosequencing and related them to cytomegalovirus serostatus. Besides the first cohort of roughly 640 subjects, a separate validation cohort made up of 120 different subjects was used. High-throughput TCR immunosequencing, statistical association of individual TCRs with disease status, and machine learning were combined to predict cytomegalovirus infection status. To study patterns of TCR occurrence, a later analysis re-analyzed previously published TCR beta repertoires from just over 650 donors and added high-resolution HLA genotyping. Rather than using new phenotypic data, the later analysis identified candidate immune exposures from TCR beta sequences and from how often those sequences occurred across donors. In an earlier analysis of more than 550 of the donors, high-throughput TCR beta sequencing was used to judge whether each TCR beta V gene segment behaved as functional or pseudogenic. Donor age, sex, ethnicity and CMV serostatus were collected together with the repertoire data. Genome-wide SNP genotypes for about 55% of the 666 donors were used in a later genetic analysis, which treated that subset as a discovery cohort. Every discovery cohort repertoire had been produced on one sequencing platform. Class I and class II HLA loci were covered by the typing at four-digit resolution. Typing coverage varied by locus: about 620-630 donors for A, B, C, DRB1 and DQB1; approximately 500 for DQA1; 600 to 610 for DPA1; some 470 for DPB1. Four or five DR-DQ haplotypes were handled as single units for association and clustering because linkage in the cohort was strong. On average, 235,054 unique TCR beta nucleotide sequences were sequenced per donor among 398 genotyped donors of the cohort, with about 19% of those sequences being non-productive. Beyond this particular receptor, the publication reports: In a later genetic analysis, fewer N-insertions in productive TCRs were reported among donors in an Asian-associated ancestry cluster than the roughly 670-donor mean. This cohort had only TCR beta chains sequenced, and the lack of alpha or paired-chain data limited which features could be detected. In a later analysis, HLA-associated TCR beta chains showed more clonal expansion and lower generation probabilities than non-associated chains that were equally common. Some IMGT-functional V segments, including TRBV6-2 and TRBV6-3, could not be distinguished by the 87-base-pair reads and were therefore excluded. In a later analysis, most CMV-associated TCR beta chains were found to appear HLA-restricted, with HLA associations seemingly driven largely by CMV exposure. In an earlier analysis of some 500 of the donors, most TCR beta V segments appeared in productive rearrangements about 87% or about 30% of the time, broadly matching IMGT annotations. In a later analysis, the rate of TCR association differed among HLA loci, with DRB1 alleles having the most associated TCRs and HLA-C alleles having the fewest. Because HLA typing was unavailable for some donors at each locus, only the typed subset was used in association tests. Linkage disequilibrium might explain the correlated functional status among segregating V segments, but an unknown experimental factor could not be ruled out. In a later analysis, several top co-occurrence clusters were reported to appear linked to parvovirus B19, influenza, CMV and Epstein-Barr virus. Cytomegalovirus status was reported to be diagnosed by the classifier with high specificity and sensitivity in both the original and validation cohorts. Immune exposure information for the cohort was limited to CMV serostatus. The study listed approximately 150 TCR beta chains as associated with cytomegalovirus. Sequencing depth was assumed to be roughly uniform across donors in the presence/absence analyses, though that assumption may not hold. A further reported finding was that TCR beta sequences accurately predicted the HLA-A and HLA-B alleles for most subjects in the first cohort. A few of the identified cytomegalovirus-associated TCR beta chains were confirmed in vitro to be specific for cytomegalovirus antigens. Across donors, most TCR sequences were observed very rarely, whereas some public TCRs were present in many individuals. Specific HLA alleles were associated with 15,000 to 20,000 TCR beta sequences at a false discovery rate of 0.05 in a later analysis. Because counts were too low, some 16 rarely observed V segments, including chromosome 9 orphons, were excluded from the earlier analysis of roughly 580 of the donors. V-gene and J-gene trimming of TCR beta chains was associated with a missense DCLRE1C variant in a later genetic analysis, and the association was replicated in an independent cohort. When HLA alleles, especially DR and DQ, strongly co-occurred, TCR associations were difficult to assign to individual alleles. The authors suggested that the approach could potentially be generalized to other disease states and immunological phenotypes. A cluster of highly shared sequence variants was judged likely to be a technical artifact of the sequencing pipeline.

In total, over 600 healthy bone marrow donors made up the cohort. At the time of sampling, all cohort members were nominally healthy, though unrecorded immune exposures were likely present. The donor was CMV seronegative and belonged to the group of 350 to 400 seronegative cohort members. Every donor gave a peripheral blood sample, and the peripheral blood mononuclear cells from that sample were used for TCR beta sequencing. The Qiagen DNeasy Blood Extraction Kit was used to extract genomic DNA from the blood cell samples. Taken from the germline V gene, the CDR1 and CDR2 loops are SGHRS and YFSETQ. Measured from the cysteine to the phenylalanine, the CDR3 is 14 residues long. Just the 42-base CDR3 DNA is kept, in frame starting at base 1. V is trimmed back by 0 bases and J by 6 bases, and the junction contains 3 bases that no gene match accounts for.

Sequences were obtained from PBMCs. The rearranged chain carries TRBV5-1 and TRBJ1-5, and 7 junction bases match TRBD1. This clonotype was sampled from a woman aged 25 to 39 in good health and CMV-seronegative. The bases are TGCGCCAGCAGCTTGGACCGGACAGGTCAGCCCCAGCATTTT. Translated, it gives CASSLDRTGQPQHF.